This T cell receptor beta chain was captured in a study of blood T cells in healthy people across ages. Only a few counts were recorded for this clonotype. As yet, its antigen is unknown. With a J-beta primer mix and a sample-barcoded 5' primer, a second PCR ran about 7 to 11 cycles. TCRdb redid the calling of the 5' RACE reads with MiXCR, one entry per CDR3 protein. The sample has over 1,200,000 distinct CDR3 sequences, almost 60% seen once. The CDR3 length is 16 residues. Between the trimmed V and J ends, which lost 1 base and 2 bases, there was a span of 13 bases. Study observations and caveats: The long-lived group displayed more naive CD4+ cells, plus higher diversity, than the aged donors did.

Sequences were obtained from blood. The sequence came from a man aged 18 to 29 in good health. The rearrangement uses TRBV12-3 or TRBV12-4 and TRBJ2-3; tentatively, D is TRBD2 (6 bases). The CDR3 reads CASSLGPAGSTDTQYF. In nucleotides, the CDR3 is TGTGCCAGCAGTTTAGGCCCTGCGGGATCCACAGATACGCAGTATTTT.